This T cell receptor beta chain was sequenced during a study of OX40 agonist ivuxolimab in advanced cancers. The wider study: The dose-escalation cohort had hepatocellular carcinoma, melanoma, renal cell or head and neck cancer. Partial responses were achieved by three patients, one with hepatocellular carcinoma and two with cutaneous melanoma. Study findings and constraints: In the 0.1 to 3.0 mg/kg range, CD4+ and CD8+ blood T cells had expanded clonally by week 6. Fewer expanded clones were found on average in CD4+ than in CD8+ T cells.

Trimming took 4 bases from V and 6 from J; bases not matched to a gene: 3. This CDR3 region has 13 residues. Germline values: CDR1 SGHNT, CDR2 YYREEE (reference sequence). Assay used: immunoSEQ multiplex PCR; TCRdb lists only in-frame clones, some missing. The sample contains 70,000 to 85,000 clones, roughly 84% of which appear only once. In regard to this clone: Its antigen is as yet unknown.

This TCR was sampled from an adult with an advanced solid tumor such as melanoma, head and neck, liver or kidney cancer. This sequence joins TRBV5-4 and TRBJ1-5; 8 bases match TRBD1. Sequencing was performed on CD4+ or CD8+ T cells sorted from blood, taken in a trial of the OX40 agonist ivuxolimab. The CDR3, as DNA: TGTGCCAGCAGCACGGACAGGGCTCAGCCCCAGCATTTT. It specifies CASSTDRAQPQHF.